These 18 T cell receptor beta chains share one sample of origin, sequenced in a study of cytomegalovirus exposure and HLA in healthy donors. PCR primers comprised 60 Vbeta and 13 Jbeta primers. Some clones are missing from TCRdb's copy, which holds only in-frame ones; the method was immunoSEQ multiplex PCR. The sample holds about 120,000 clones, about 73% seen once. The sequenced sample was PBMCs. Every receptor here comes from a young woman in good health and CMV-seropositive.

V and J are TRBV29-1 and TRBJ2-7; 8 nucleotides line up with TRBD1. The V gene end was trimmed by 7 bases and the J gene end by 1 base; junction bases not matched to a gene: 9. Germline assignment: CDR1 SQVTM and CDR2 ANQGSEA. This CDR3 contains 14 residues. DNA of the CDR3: TGCAGCGCTGAGAGATGGGACAGGTCCTACGAGCAGTACTTC. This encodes CSAERWDRSYEQYF.

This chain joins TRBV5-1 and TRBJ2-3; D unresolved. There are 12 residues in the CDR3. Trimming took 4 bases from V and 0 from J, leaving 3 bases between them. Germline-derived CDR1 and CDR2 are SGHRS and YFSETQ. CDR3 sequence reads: CASSLSTDTQYF. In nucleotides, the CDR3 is TGCGCCAGCAGCCTTAGCACAGATACGCAGTATTTT.

CDR3 region: CATSNRDRGNYGYTF. Here the CDR3 DNA reads TGTGCCACTTCAAACCGGGACAGGGGTAACTATGGCTACACCTTC. The chain uses TRBV15 and TRBJ1-2; 10 nucleotides match TRBD1. Germline assignment: CDR1 LNHNV and CDR2 YYDKDF (reference sequence). V dropped 9 bases and J dropped 1; count of bases not matched to a gene: 8. The CDR3 consists of 15 residues.

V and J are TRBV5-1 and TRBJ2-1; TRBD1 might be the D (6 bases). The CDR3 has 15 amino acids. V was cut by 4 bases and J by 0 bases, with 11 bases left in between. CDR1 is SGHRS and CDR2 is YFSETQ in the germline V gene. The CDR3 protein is CASSPTGSSYNEQFF. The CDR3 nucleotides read TGCGCCAGCAGCCCAACAGGGAGCTCCTACAATGAGCAGTTCTTC.

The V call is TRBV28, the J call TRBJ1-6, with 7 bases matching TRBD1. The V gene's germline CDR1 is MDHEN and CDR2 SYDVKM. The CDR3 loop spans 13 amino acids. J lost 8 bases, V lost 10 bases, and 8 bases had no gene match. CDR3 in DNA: TGTGCCATCCGACAGGGTAATGATTCACCCCTCCACTTT. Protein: CAIRQGNDSPLHF.

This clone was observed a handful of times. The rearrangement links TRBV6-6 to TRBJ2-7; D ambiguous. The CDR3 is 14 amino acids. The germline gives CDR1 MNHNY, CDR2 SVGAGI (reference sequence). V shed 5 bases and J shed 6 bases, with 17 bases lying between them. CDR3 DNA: TGTGCCAGCAGTCGGAGTGCGACTGCCCCCGAGCAGTACTTC. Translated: CASSRSATAPEQYF.

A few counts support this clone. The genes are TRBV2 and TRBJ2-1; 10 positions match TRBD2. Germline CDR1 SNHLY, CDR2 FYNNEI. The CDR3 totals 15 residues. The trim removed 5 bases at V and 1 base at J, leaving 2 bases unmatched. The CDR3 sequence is CASSLAGGSYNEQFF. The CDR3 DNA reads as TGTGCCAGCAGTTTAGCGGGGGGTTCCTACAATGAGCAGTTCTTC. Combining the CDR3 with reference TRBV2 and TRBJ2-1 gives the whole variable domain EPEVTQTPSHQVTQMGQEVILRCVPISNHLYFYWYRQILGQKVEFLVSFYNNEISEKSEIFDDQFSVERPDGSNFTLKIRSTKLEDSAMYFCASSLAGGSYNEQFFGPGTRLTVL.

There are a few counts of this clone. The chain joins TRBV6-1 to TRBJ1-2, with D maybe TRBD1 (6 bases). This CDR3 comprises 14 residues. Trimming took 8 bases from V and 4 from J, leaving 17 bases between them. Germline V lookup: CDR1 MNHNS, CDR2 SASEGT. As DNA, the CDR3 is TGTGCCAGCTTAGAGTGGGGGCAGACCTATGGCTACACCTTC. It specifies CASLEWGQTYGYTF.

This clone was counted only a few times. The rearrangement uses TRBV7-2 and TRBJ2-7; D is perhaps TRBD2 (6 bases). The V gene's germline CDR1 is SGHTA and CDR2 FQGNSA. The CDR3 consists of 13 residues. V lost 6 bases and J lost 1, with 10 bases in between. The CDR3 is CASRSSVSYEQYF. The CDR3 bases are TGTGCCAGCAGATCTAGCGTATCCTACGAGCAGTACTTC.

The CDR3 region has the DNA TGTGCCAGCAGCCGCCTAACAGGGGATTCCTACGAGCAGTACTTC. It specifies CASSRLTGDSYEQYF. This chain joins TRBV7-2 and TRBJ2-7; 7 bases fit TRBD1. Germline trimming cut 5 bases from V and 1 base from J; bases unmatched to any gene: 8. The germline V gene has CDR1 SGHTA and CDR2 FQGNSA. The CDR3 totals 15 residues.

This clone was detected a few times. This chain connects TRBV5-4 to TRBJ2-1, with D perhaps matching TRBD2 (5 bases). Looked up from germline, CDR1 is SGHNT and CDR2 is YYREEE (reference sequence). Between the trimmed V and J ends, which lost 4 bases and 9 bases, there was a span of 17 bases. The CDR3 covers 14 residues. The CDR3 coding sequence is TGTGCCAGCAGCCAGGCTCTGGACTCTAGTGAGCAGTTCTTC. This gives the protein CASSQALDSSEQFF.

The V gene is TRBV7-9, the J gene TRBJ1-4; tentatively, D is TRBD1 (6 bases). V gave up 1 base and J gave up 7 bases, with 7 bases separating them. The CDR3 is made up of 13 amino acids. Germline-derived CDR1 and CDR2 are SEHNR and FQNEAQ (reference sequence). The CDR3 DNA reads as TGTGCCAGCAGCTTAGAGGGGGTTGAAAAACTGTTTTTT. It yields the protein CASSLEGVEKLFF.

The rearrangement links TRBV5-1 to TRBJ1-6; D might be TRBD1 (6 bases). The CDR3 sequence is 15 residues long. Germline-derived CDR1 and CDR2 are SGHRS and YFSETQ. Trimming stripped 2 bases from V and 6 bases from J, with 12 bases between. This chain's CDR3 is CASSFFGTSNSPLHF. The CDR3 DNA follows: TGCGCCAGCAGCTTCTTTGGGACAAGTAATTCACCCCTCCACTTT.

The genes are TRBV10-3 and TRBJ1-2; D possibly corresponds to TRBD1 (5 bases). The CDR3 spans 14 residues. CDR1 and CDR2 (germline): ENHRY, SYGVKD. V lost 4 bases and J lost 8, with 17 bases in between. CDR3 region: CAISGATVPSGYTF. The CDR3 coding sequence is TGTGCCATCAGTGGGGCGACAGTTCCCTCAGGCTACACCTTC.

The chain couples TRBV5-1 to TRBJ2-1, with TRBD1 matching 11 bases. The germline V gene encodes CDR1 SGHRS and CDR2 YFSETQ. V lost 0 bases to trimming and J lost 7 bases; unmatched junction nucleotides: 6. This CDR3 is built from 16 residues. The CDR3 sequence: CASSLVGQGAVNEQFF. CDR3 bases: TGCGCCAGCAGCTTGGTTGGACAGGGGGCTGTGAATGAGCAGTTCTTC.

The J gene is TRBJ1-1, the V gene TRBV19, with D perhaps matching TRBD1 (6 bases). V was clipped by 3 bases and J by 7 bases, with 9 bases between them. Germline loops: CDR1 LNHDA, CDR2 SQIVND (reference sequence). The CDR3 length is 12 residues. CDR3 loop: CASSMIGGEAFF. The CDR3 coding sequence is TGTGCCAGTAGTATGATAGGGGGTGAAGCTTTCTTT.

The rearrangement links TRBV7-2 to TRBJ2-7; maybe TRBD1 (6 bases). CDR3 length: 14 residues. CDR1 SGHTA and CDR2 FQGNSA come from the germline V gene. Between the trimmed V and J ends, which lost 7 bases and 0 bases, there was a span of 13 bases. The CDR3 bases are TGTGCCAGCAACACTAGGGGGAGCTCCTACGAGCAGTACTTC. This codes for CASNTRGSSYEQYF.

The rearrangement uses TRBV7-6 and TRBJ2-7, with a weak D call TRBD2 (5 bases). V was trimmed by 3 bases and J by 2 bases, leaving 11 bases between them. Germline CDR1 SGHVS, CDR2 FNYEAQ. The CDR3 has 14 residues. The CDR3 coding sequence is TGTGCCAGCAGCTTCCAGGACGGGACCTACGAGCAGTACTTC. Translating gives CASSFQDGTYEQYF.